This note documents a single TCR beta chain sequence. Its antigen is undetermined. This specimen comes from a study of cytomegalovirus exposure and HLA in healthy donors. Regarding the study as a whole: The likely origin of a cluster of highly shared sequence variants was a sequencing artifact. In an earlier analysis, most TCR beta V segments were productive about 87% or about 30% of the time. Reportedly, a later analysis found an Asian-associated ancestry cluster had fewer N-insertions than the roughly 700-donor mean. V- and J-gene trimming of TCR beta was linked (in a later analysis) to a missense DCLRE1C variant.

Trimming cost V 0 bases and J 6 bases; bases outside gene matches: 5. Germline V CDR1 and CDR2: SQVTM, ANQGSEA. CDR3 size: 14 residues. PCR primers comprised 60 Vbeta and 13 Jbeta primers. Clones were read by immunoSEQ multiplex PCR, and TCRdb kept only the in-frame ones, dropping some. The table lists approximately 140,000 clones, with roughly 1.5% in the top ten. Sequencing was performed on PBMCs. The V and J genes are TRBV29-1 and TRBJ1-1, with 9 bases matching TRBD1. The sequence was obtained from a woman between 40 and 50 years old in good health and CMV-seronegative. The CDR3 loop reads CSVEDPGQGSEAFF. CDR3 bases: TGCAGCGTTGAAGATCCCGGACAGGGGTCTGAAGCTTTCTTT.